This T cell receptor beta chain was recovered during a study of blood T cell repertoires in COVID-19. Study-wide context: Collection of acute and convalescent COVID-19 samples took place in the United States, Italy and Spain.

Generated by immunoSEQ multiplex PCR, the TCRdb table keeps only in-frame clones and is missing some. The data contain 250,000 to 300,000 clones, about 86% of them singletons. This CDR3 is built from 13 residues. V lost 2 bases and J lost 6, with 11 bases in between. The gene calls are TRBV12-3 or TRBV12-4 and TRBJ2-7; D is undetermined. Sequenced: PBMCs or T cells enriched from blood (not recorded which). This TCR derives from a man aged 25-45 years with acute COVID-19. As DNA, the CDR3 is TGTGCCAGCAGTTTAACCCTAGTAGGCGAGCAGTACGTC. Translation: CASSLTLVGEQYV.